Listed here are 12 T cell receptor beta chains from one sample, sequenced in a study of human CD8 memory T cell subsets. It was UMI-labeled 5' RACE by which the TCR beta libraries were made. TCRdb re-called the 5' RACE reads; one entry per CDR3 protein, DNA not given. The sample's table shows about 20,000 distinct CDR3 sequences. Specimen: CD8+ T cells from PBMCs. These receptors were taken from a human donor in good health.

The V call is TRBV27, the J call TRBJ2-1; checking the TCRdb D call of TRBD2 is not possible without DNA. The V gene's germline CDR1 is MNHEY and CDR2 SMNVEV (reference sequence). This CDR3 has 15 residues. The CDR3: CASSLGGNGYNEQFF.

The CDR3 protein is CASSAGSYGYTF. V and J are TRBV9 and TRBJ1-2. Per germline, CDR1 SGDLS and CDR2 YYNGEE. CDR3 length: 12 amino acids.

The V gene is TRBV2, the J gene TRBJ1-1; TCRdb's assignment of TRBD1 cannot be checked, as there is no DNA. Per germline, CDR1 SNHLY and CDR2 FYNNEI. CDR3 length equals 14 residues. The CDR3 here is CASSTGRGYTEAFF.

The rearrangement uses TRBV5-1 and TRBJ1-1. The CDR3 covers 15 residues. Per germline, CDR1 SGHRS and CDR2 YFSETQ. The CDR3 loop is CASSLNSRGNTEAFF.

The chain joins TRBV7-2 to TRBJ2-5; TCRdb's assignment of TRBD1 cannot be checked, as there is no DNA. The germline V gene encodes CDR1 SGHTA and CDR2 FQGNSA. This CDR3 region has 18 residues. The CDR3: CASSLHPPRKRGQETQYF.

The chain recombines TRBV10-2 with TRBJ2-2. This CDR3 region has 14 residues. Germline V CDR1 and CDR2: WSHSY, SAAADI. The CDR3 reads CASGSRSDTGELFF.

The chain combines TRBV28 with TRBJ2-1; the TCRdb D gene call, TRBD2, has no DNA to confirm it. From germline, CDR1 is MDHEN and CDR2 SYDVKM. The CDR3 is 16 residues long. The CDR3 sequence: CASSLEGLAGNNEQFF.

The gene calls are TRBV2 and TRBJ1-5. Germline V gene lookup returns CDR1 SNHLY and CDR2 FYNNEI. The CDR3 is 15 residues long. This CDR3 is CASSEVGNSNQPQHF.

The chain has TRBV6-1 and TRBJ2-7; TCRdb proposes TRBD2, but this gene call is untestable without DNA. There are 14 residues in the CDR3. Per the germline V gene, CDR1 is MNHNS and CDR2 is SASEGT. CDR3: CASGGQGISYEQYF.

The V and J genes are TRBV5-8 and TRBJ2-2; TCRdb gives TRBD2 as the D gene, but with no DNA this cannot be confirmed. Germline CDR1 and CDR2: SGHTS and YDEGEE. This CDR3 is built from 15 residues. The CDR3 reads CASSGLAGNTGELFF.

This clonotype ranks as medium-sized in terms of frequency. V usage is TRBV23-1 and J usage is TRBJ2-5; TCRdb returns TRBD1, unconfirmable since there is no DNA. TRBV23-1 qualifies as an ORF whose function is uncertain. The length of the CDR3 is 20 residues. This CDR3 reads CASSQSWRDRVKEAQETQYF.

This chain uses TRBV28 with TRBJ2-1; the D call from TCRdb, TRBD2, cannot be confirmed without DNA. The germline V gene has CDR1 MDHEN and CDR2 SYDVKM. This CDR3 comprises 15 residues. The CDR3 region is CASSRDLGSYNEQFF.